This entry is about one TCR beta chain. The table lists this clone with many counts. Its antigen remains unidentified. One base away there is no much larger clone; base qualities are not given. This record comes from a study of blood T cell repertoires in COVID-19 (dated by TCRdb to the early 2020s). For the wider study: Samples from collaborators originated in the United States, Italy and Spain and spanned both the acute and convalescent phases of COVID-19. A freely available public database, intended as a resource for researchers studying the immune response to SARS-CoV-2, is where the repertoires were released. The dataset comprised deeply sampled blood TCRbeta repertoires from subjects exposed to, actively infected with, or recovered from COVID-19. Sample metadata almost always included a de-identified subject ID, COVID-19 status, age in years and sex. The prospective study material was composed of cDNA or gDNA derived from T cells, B-cell-depleted T cells, or PBMCs. Where available, HLA class I and class II types were taken from metadata supplied by the sample provider and were not determined by assay-based typing. Samples came from the ongoing ImmuneRACE study (first 160 participants) plus 1,254 subjects from 6 global collaborators. Points the paper makes about the study in general: The quantity of clinical and demographic metadata differed by source and by participant and was supplied without curation.

TCRbeta CDR3 regions were amplified from genomic DNA using the immunoSEQ Assay, a bias-controlled multiplex PCR. As for the original processing: Nucleated cell counts per sample were estimated from amplification of reference gene primers within the assay. To quantify the absolute abundance of each unique TCRbeta CDR3 rearrangement, sequence reads were collapsed and filtered. Productive Simpson clonality was computed per sample as the square root of Simpson's diversity index over productive rearrangements. TCRdb obtained this table from immuneACCESS and retained in-frame rearrangements with V and J assigned. These tables miss some clones; where compared with another copy, unresolved V genes account for less than half of the shortfall, and the remainder is unexplained. Clonal size and the V and J genes are those of that table, whereas D and trimming came from the DNA. The sample contains under 130,000 clones, roughly 72% of them found a single time. The top ten clones comprise roughly 6% of the sample.

The CDR3 numbers 14 residues from cysteine through phenylalanine. Only CDR3 DNA is held: 42 bases, read in frame from base 1. V lost 5 bases and J lost 6 bases, and the count of bases not matched to a germline gene is 4. From a lookup of the germline V gene (reference sequence), CDR1 and CDR2 are LGHDT and YNNKEL. Collaborating institutions collected whole blood in K2EDTA tubes following their own protocols. Collaborator samples were shipped for TCRbeta analysis as frozen whole blood, isolated PBMCs, or DNA extracted from either sample type. This sequence uses TRBV3-1 (or the pseudogene TRBV3-2) and TRBJ1-6; TRBD1 agrees with 7 junctional bases. This clonotype was sampled from a man of 80 years or more with acute or convalescent COVID-19. Specimen: peripheral blood. The CDR3 region reads CASSARDSNSPLHF. Here is the DNA: TGTGCCAGCAGCGCCCGGGACAGTAATTCACCCCTCCACTTT.